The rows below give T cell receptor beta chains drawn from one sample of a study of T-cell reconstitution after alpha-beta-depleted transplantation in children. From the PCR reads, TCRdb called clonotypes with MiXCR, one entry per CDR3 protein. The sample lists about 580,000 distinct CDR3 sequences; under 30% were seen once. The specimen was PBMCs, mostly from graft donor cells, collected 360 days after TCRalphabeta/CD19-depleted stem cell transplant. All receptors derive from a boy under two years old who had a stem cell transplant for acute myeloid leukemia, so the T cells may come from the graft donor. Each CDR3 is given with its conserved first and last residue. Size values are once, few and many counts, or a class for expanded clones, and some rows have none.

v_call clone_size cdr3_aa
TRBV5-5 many CASSFRIGATSNTGELFF
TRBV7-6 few CASSSLAGGLTPTDTQYF
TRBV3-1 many CASSRRLAGIGTDTQYF
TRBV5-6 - CASSLGTGRVEQFF
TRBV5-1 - CASSSTTSGGPAGQYF
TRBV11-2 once CASSLGAGTGPYEQYF
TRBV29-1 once CSVVKAGAPLSYNEQFF
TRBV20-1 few CSARDWGQGRTDTQYF
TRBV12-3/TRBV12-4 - CASSRQFYEQYF
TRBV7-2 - CASSLAWTSGDNTGELFF
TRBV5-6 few CASSLELTPRETQYF
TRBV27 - CASSTLTGFNQPQHF
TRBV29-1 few CSVGGTGLYSPEAFF
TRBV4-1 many CASWHGGSLHF
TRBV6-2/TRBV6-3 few CASSYWEGEETQYF
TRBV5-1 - CASSLDALNTEAFF
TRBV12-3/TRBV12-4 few CASSWDYTGELFF
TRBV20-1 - CSARVSWQSNTGELFF
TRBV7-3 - CASSLSRGEQFF
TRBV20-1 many CSARYVDSNYGYTF
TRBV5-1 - CASSLNFEAFF
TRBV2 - CASSNPDRGRSTDTQYF
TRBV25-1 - CASSAHLGKDYGYTF
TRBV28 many CASRSAGAKDTQYF
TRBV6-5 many CASSYEPWGTKTQYF
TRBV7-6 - CASSVNTWAYEQYF
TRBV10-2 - CASNPLLNTGELFF
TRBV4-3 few CASSPGGLYEQFF
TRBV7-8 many CASLDPGHNEQFF
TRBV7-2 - CASSLTGTSGDTQYF
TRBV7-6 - CASSLAPADSPLHF
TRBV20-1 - CSARDRGRLYEQYF
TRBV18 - CASSPRTSGDWDEQFF
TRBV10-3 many CAISFGTRDQPQHF
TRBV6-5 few CASTDNRGGYTF
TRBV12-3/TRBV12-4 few CASRTGGAYGYTF
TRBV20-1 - CSARVRGQTLYNEQFF
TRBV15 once CATSRGAEDTQYF
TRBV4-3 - CASSQDGLAAANTQYF
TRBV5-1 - CASSPWAVTSGANVLTF
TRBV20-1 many CSASPPSAPEQFF